The 30 T cell receptor beta chains reported below all come from one sample, sequenced in a study of metastatic and nonmetastatic thyroid tumors (TCRdb year 2020). Library creation used PCR. Data came from an Illumina HiSeq 4000. Using fastp trimming at Q25 and MiXCR clonotype assembly, TCRdb reanalyzed the public sequencing data and kept in-frame beta chains. In this sample the table shows tens of thousands of clones, around 17% of which occur a single time. The top ten constitute approximately 10% of the sample. None of the patients had been given any treatment before thyroid surgery. Material for sequencing was tumor tissue. Receptor source: a female donor with papillary thyroid cancer or a benign thyroid nodule (not recorded which). Some clones in this sample may be carry-over from other donors' samples.

This clone came up many times. V gene TRBV3-1 combines with J gene TRBJ1-1; tentatively, D is TRBD1 (6 bases). V dropped 6 bases and J dropped 6 bases, with 20 bases sitting between them. This CDR3 contains 15 residues. Germline lookup yields CDR1 LGHDT and CDR2 YNNKEL (reference sequence). As DNA, the CDR3 is TGTGCCAGCAGTCGACAGGCCTGGGTTGGTCCTGAAGCTTTCTTT. Protein product: CASSRQAWVGPEAFF. The entire variable domain, with the rest obtained from reference TRBV3-1 and TRBJ1-1, is as follows: DTAVSQTPKYLVTQMGNDKSIKCEQNLGHDTMYWYKQDSKKFLKIMFSYNNKELIINETVPNRFSPKSPDKAHLNLHINSLELGDSAVYFCASSRQAWVGPEAFFGQGTRLTVV.

With respect to this clone: A read error may explain this, as a much larger clone is one base away. This chain joins TRBV5-6 and TRBJ1-1, with D hard to call. The V end was cut by 4 bases, the J end by 3 bases, with 16 bases between. Germline assignment: CDR1 SGHDT and CDR2 YYEEEE. This CDR3 spans 15 amino acids. The DNA of the CDR3 is TGTGCCAGCAGCCCAAGTGGCAGTATTCACACTGAAGCTTTCTTT. The encoded protein is CASSPSGSIHTEAFF.

The sample holds many counts of this clone. In nucleotides, the CDR3 is TGTGCCAGCAGTTTGGGCACCCCTGGAAACACCATATATTTT. Protein sequence: CASSLGTPGNTIYF. The chain carries TRBV12-3 or TRBV12-4 and TRBJ1-3; the D is unclear. Deletions cut 3 bases from V and 2 bases from J, with 8 bases between. This CDR3 has 14 amino acids.

Ten or more counts support this clone. The chain has TRBV5-5 and TRBJ2-4; no firm D call. The V gene lost 4 bases and the J gene lost 0 bases, with 8 bases spanning the gap. The CDR3 is 14 amino acids. The V gene's germline CDR1 is SGHKS and CDR2 YYEKEE (reference sequence). The CDR3 protein is CASSLDGAKNIQYF. CDR3 nucleotides: TGTGCCAGCAGCCTGGACGGAGCCAAAAACATTCAGTACTTC.

This clone was recorded many times. The chain carries TRBV28 and TRBJ1-6; 9 bases align to TRBD1. The CDR3 totals 14 residues. CDR1 is MDHEN, CDR2 SYDVKM, per germline. V trimming: 5 bases; J trimming: 8 bases; junction bases outside the gene matches: 4. DNA for the CDR3: TGTGCCAGCAGTCCCGGGACAGGGCATTCACCCCTCCACTTT. It encodes CASSPGTGHSPLHF.

This clone was counted many times. The rearrangement links TRBV10-3 to TRBJ1-2, with D uncertain. The ends were cut back, 6 bases at V and 5 bases at J, with 13 bases in the middle. In germline, CDR1 is ENHRY, CDR2 SYGVKD. The CDR3 contains 13 residues. The CDR3 is CAIRVQTAYGYTF. The CDR3 DNA reads TGTGCCATCAGAGTCCAGACTGCGTATGGCTACACCTTC.

This clone was detected ten times or more. This sequence joins TRBV11-1 and TRBJ2-3, with D possibly TRBD2 on 6 matching bases. The CDR3 length is 15 residues. Deletions cut 5 bases from V and 2 bases from J, with 14 bases between. The germline CDR1 and CDR2 sequences are SGHAT and FQDESV (reference sequence). CDR3 in amino acids: CASSRGIRDTDTQYF. CDR3 DNA sequence: TGTGCCAGCAGCCGGGGGATACGGGACACAGATACGCAGTATTTT.

The chain has TRBV5-4 and TRBJ2-5; a possible D gene is TRBD2 (7 bases). V dropped 1 base and J dropped 4 bases, with 14 bases sitting between them. This CDR3 has 15 residues. The germline V gene has CDR1 SGHNT and CDR2 YYREEE (reference sequence). CDR3 residues: CASSLMGGARETQYF. CDR3 in DNA: TGTGCCAGCAGCTTGATGGGGGGGGCTAGAGAGACCCAGTACTTC.

This clone appeared a single time. This sequence joins TRBV20-1 and TRBJ2-1, with D tentatively TRBD2 (5 bases). Germline CDR1 DFQATT, CDR2 SNEGSKA (reference sequence). The V end lost 3 bases, the J end lost 6 bases, and 15 bases lay between the germline ends. The CDR3 totals 14 residues. CDR3 nucleotides: TGCAGTGCTAGTTTGCGGGCAGGCCCCAATGAGCAGTTCTTC. It is translated as CSASLRAGPNEQFF.

This clone came up many times. One end of the junction does not line up with germline, which may come from a read error. The gene calls are TRBV7-7 and TRBJ2-5; TRBD1 agrees at 9 bases. Germline V lookup: CDR1 SSHAT, CDR2 FNYEAQ (reference sequence). The CDR3 is 15 amino acids. In nucleotides, the CDR3 is TGTGCTAGCAGCTCAGGGACAGGGACGCAAGAGACCCAGTACTTC. It yields the protein CASSSGTGTQETQYF. Combining the CDR3 with reference TRBV7-7 and TRBJ2-5 gives the whole variable domain GAGVSQSPRYKVTKRGQDVTLRCDPISSHATLYWYQQALGQGPEFLTYFNYEAQPDKSGLPSDRFSAERPEGSISTLTIQRTEQRDSAMYRCASSSGTGTQETQYFGPGTRLLVL.

The J gene is TRBJ2-7, the V gene TRBV7-9, with TRBD1 as a possible D gene (6 bases). Per germline, CDR1 SEHNR and CDR2 FQNEAQ (reference sequence). This CDR3 contains 13 residues. V was cut by 1 base and J by 5 bases, with 9 bases left in between. The CDR3 loop is CASSLGQGNEQYF. DNA for the CDR3: TGTGCCAGCAGCTTAGGGCAGGGGAACGAGCAGTACTTC.

This clone was recorded many times. The chain uses TRBV29-1 and TRBJ2-5; 11 bases are a match to TRBD1. The junction had 6 bases not matched to a gene; V was cut back by 6 bases and J by 3 bases. Looked up from germline, CDR1 is SQVTM and CDR2 is ANQGSEA. This CDR3 is built from 14 residues. This CDR3 reads CSVRRDRGKETQYF. As DNA, the CDR3 is TGCAGCGTCCGCCGGGACAGGGGGAAAGAGACCCAGTACTTC.

A remark on this clone: Being one base from a much bigger clone, this may be a read error. This CDR3 fails to terminate in the conserved phenylalanine or tryptophan, so it likely reflects a read error. This rearrangement joins TRBV4-2 to TRBJ1-2, with 10 bases identical to TRBD1. Trimming removed 1 base from V and 0 bases from J; junction bases left unmatched: 8. Per germline, CDR1 LGHNA and CDR2 YNFKEQ. The CDR3 contains 18 residues. The CDR3 loop reads CASSQVGGQGQANYGYTL. Written as DNA, the CDR3 is TGTGCCAGCAGCCAAGTTGGGGGACAGGGGCAAGCTAACTATGGCTACACCCTC.

A single count supports this clone. The chain is built from TRBV6-2 or TRBV6-3 and TRBJ2-7; D might be TRBD2 (6 bases). The CDR3 loop spans 14 amino acids. The germline V gene encodes CDR1 MNHEY and CDR2 SVGEGT. Trimming left V 5 bases short and J 4 bases short, with 15 bases between. The chain's CDR3 is CASSNWAGMYEQYF. Written as DNA, the CDR3 is TGTGCCAGCAGTAATTGGGCGGGAATGTACGAGCAGTACTTC.

This clone was seen ten or more times. The V and J genes are TRBV2 and TRBJ2-7, with TRBD2 matching 13 bases. The CDR3 spans 14 residues. J gave up 2 bases and V 6 bases, and 1 base lay outside the gene matches. Germline V CDR1 and CDR2: SNHLY, FYNNEI. This CDR3 reads CASSGLAGAYEQYF. The DNA for the CDR3 is TGTGCCAGCAGCGGACTAGCGGGAGCCTACGAGCAGTACTTC.

This clone was observed at least ten times. The chain employs TRBV7-3 and TRBJ2-1; D unresolved. The V end was cut by 5 bases, the J end by 0 bases, with 14 bases between. Per germline, CDR1 SGHTA and CDR2 FQGTGA. The CDR3 extends over 16 amino acids. CDR3 in DNA: TGTGCCAGCAGCGTTAAGGCGGCTAGCTCCTACAATGAGCAGTTCTTC. Residues: CASSVKAASSYNEQFF.

This clone has a count of ten or more. J is TRBJ2-7 and V is TRBV27; 14 bases agree with TRBD2. The CDR3 covers 15 residues. V gave up 2 bases and J gave up 6 bases; unmatched junction bases: 3. Germline V gives CDR1 MNHEY, CDR2 SMNVEV (reference sequence). The CDR3 sequence: CASSLTGLAGGEQYF. The CDR3 DNA sequence: TGTGCCAGCAGTTTAACCGGACTAGCGGGAGGCGAGCAGTACTTC.

The sample holds many counts of this clone. J is TRBJ2-2 and V is TRBV12-3 or TRBV12-4; D remains unclear. V shed 4 bases and J shed 4 bases, with 7 bases lying between them. CDR3 length: 13 residues. The CDR3 bases are TGTGCCAGCAGTTCAGACACCACCGGGGAGCTGTTTTTT. Translated: CASSSDTTGELFF.

Many counts were recorded for this clone. This chain links TRBV2 with TRBJ1-5; TRBD1 is a possible D gene (6 bases). Germline CDR1 SNHLY, CDR2 FYNNEI. V lost 4 bases and J lost 6, with 16 bases in between. The CDR3 has 15 amino acids. This CDR3 reads CASSVSGGAGQPQHF. CDR3 sequence (DNA): TGTGCCAGCAGTGTTTCGGGGGGGGCGGGTCAGCCCCAGCATTTT.

This clone was counted ten times or more. The rearrangement links TRBV4-1 to TRBJ2-3; the match to TRBD2 covers 9 bases. V shed 1 base, J shed 2 bases, and the junction held 4 bases outside the gene matches. This CDR3 has 16 residues. Looked up from germline, CDR1 is MGHRA and CDR2 is YSYEKL. The CDR3 here is CASSQVLAGVTDTQYF. The DNA of the CDR3 is TGCGCCAGCAGCCAAGTTTTAGCGGGAGTCACAGATACGCAGTATTTT.

This clone was recorded at least ten times. This chain links TRBV4-1 with TRBJ2-7, with TRBD1 matching 7 bases. V dropped 2 bases and J dropped 3; count of bases not matched to a gene: 7. This CDR3 spans 15 amino acids. Per germline, CDR1 MGHRA and CDR2 YSYEKL. CDR3 nucleotide sequence: TGCGCCAGCAGCCAATTCCCCAGGGGGAACTACGAGCAGTACTTC. This codes for CASSQFPRGNYEQYF.

In this sample, this clone turned up many times. V gene TRBV20-1 combines with J gene TRBJ2-3, with TRBD2 matching 7 bases. Germline lookup yields CDR1 DFQATT and CDR2 SNEGSKA (reference sequence). The CDR3 loop spans 15 amino acids. V lost 0 bases, J lost 10 bases, and 13 bases stayed unmatched. DNA for the CDR3: TGCAGTGCTAGAGATTCCTATGGCGGGAGTATTGCGCAGTATTTT. It codes for CSARDSYGGSIAQYF.

This clone was picked up many times. The rearrangement joins TRBV18 to TRBJ2-1, with TRBD1 matching over 10 bases. Germline values: CDR1 KGHSH, CDR2 LQKENI. V lost 2 bases, J lost 9 bases, and 7 bases stayed unmatched. The CDR3 is 15 residues long. CDR3 nucleotides: TGTGCCAGCTCACCAGCAGGGACAGGGGCCGCTGAGCAGTTCTTC. As protein: CASSPAGTGAAEQFF.

This clone appeared many times. The chain has TRBV5-1 and TRBJ1-1, with 7 bases that match TRBD1. CDR3 length: 12 residues. CDR1 is SGHRS, CDR2 YFSETQ, per germline. J gave up 8 bases and V 4 bases, and 5 bases lay outside the gene matches. Here the CDR3 reads CASSTSQGEAFF. The CDR3 DNA sequence: TGCGCCAGCAGCACCTCACAGGGGGAAGCTTTCTTT.

The chain joins TRBV20-1 to TRBJ1-2, with D possibly matching TRBD1 (5 bases). Germline values: CDR1 DFQATT, CDR2 SNEGSKA (reference sequence). The CDR3 covers 14 residues. V was cut by 3 bases and J by 6 bases, with 17 bases left in between. CDR3 sequence: CSARWGGTRDGYTF. For the CDR3, the DNA is TGCAGTGCTAGGTGGGGGGGGACTCGAGATGGCTACACCTTC.

This clone was seen repeatedly, ten times or more. The chain employs TRBV4-1 and TRBJ1-1; D might be TRBD1 (6 bases). Germline lookup yields CDR1 MGHRA and CDR2 YSYEKL. V lost 5 bases, J lost 0 bases, and 16 bases lay in between. The CDR3 is 16 residues long. The CDR3 coding sequence is TGCGCCAGCAGCGAAGTCCCCGGACAGCTGAACACTGAAGCTTTCTTT. Translated: CASSEVPGQLNTEAFF.

This clone was observed a handful of times. Since a much larger clone is just one base distant, this may be a read error. The chain couples TRBV11-2 to TRBJ2-1; 12 positions match TRBD2. CDR1 is SGHAT, CDR2 FQNNGV, per germline. V lost 1 base and J lost 5; bases outside the gene matches: 6. CDR3 size: 17 residues. Here the CDR3 DNA reads TGTGCCAGCAGCTTAGGTCGACTAGCGGGGGTAGACAATGAGCAGTTCTTC. It is translated as CASSLGRLAGVDNEQFF. Using reference TRBV11-2 and TRBJ2-1 for the parts outside the CDR3, the full variable domain is EAGVAQSPRYKIIEKRQSVAFWCNPISGHATLYWYQQILGQGPKLLIQFQNNGVVDDSQLPKDRFSAERLKGVDSTLKIQPAKLEDSAVYLCASSLGRLAGVDNEQFFGPGTRLTVL.

This clone was counted between two and nine times. V and J are TRBV6-5 and TRBJ1-6; 10 bases fit TRBD1. The CDR3 totals 15 residues. Looked up from germline, CDR1 is MNHEY and CDR2 is SVGAGI. V lost 3 bases and J lost 9; bases outside the gene matches: 5. The CDR3 sequence is CASSYGDRGGSPLHF. The CDR3 DNA is TGTGCCAGCAGTTATGGGGACAGGGGAGGTTCACCCCTCCACTTT.

This clone was counted only a few times. The genes are TRBV27 and TRBJ2-3; D is ambiguous. Germline-derived CDR1 and CDR2 are MNHEY and SMNVEV (reference sequence). The V gene lost 5 bases and the J gene lost 7 bases, with 13 bases spanning the gap. The CDR3 has 13 residues. The CDR3 loop reads CASSQNPKNTQYF. The DNA for the CDR3 is TGTGCCAGCAGTCAAAATCCAAAGAATACGCAGTATTTT.

This clone was seen more than once but under ten times. The chain uses TRBV28 and TRBJ1-5; D remains unclear. Germline V gene sequence: CDR1 MDHEN, CDR2 SYDVKM. The CDR3 contains 15 residues. The germline V and J ends were trimmed by 2 bases and 7 bases, with 15 bases remaining between them. The DNA of the CDR3 is TGTGCCAGCAGTTTAATGCCTACCCCGGTCCAGCCCCAGCATTTT. Its protein is CASSLMPTPVQPQHF.